Following are 20 T cell receptor beta chains from one sample sequenced in a study of metastatic and nonmetastatic thyroid tumors. Through MiXCR, TCRdb re-clonotyped the PCR reads. The sample includes about 30,000 clones, under 30% of them seen just once. Thyroid surgery was performed in patients who had received no treatment beforehand. Specimen: blood. The source of these receptors is a female donor with papillary thyroid cancer or a benign thyroid nodule (not recorded which). Some clones in this sample may be carry-over from other donors' samples.

The chain joins TRBV30 to TRBJ1-5, with D possibly being TRBD1 (6 bases). Germline V gives CDR1 GTSNPN, CDR2 SVGIG (reference sequence). Trimming took 0 bases from V and 2 from J, leaving 14 bases between them. This CDR3 contains 16 residues. The CDR3 nucleotides are TGTGCCTGGAGTGTACAAGGGGGTATGGGCAATCAGCCCCAGCATTTT. The encoded protein is CAWSVQGGMGNQPQHF.

This clone was recorded a few times. The chain recombines TRBV5-1 with TRBJ1-2, with 7 bases fitting TRBD1. There are 14 residues in the CDR3. V shed 2 bases, J shed 5 bases, and the junction held 6 bases outside the gene matches. Germline assignment: CDR1 SGHRS and CDR2 YFSETQ. CDR3 region: CASSLSGQAYGYTF. CDR3 coding DNA: TGCGCCAGCAGCTTAAGCGGACAGGCATATGGCTACACCTTC. The whole variable domain, remainder taken from reference TRBV5-1 and TRBJ1-2, is KAGVTQTPRYLIKTRGQQVTLSCSPISGHRSVSWYQQTPGQGLQFLFEYFSETQRNKGNFPGRFSGRQFSNSRSEMNVSTLELGDSALYLCASSLSGQAYGYTFGSGTRLTVV.

V usage is TRBV4-2 and J usage is TRBJ2-6; 7 bases fit TRBD1. This CDR3 comprises 14 residues. Germline CDR1 LGHNA, CDR2 YNFKEQ. Losses at the gene ends were 4 bases for V and 4 bases for J; bases not matched to a gene: 1. In DNA, the CDR3 is TGTGCCAGCAGCCCGACAGGGGGGGCCAACGTCCTGACTTTC. This translates into CASSPTGGANVLTF.

The chain links TRBV2 to TRBJ2-3; TRBD1 matches 11 bases. V shed 9 bases, J shed 0 bases, and the junction held 14 bases outside the gene matches. The CDR3 is 18 amino acids. Germline V gives CDR1 SNHLY, CDR2 FYNNEI. The CDR3 DNA is TGTGCCAGGGACGTAGCAACGGGACAGGGGGTTAGCACAGATACGCAGTATTTT. Translated: CARDVATGQGVSTDTQYF.

The chain joins TRBV7-3 to TRBJ2-7; perhaps TRBD2 as D (5 bases). The CDR3 consists of 12 residues. The V gene's germline CDR1 is SGHTA and CDR2 FQGTGA. V was cut by 5 bases and J by 7 bases, with 12 bases left in between. In nucleotides, the CDR3 is TGTGCCAGCAGCAACGGGAATGGGGAGCAGTACTTC. It specifies CASSNGNGEQYF.

This clone is deemed large (0.1 to 1%). The V and J genes are TRBV24-1 and TRBJ2-1; no reliable D call. From germline, CDR1 is KGHDR and CDR2 SFDVKD. CDR3 length equals 11 residues. Trimming removed 3 bases at V and 10 bases at J, with 6 bases between. CDR3 amino acids: CATSDADEQFF. The CDR3 coding sequence is TGTGCCACCAGTGATGCGGACGAGCAGTTCTTC.

This chain uses TRBV28 with TRBJ2-7; 9 bases are shared with TRBD1. The CDR3 has 14 residues. Germline V gene lookup returns CDR1 MDHEN and CDR2 SYDVKM. The trim removed 6 bases at V and 3 bases at J, leaving 6 bases unmatched. CDR3 amino acids: CASRDPGQGYEQYF. The CDR3 nucleotides read TGTGCCAGCAGGGACCCGGGACAGGGCTACGAGCAGTACTTC.

Concerning this clone itself: The junction departs from germline at one end; a sequencing error may be responsible. This chain joins TRBV11-2 and TRBJ2-1, with 8 bases fitting TRBD2. CDR3 size: 17 residues. Germline V lookup: CDR1 SGHAT, CDR2 FQNNGV. CDR3 sequence (DNA): TGTGCCAGCAGTTTAGATCGGGGTAGCGGGGTACACGGTGAGCAGTTCTTC. It yields the protein CASSLDRGSGVHGEQFF.

CDR3 nucleotide sequence: TGTGCCAGCAGCTTTGGACACAGCGGAGGGGCAGATACGCAGTATTTT. Translating it yields CASSFGHSGGADTQYF. This chain uses TRBV11-2 with TRBJ2-3, with D possibly matching TRBD2 (6 bases). The CDR3 consists of 16 residues. The germline CDR1 and CDR2 sequences are SGHAT and FQNNGV. Trimming stripped 3 bases from V and 4 bases from J, with 17 bases between.

The rearrangement links TRBV5-1 to TRBJ1-6; 8 nucleotides match TRBD1. The CDR3 is made up of 14 amino acids. The V segment lost 3 bases and the J segment 10 bases; nucleotides outside the gene matches: 6. CDR1 SGHRS and CDR2 YFSETQ come from the germline V gene. The CDR3 sequence is CASSSDGQGSPLHF. The DNA for the CDR3 is TGCGCCAGCAGCTCCGATGGACAGGGATCACCCCTCCACTTT.

This clone is termed medium-sized. The chain uses TRBV28 and TRBJ2-2, with D tentatively TRBD1 or TRBD2 (5 bases each). The CDR3 is made up of 13 amino acids. Germline assignment: CDR1 MDHEN and CDR2 SYDVKM. Trimming shortened V by 7 bases and J by 7 bases, and 13 bases separated the two germline ends. The CDR3 reads CASIPGGFGELFF. In nucleotides, the CDR3 is TGTGCCAGCATTCCTGGGGGTTTCGGGGAGCTGTTTTTT.

This clone was seen ten or more times. The chain couples TRBV19 to TRBJ2-5; D possibly uses TRBD1 or TRBD2 (5 bases each). CDR3 length: 13 residues. From germline, CDR1 is LNHDA and CDR2 SQIVND (reference sequence). V shed 1 base and J shed 5 bases, with 8 bases lying between them. As DNA, the CDR3 is TGTGCCAGTAGTATAGGGGACGGGGAGACCCAGTACTTC. Its protein product is CASSIGDGETQYF.

This clone has a count of ten or more. V usage is TRBV29-1 and J usage is TRBJ2-7, with TRBD2 identical over 8 bases. Per the germline V gene, CDR1 is SQVTM and CDR2 is ANQGSEA. CDR3 size: 20 residues. V gave up 7 bases and J gave up 2 bases; unmatched junction bases: 28. The CDR3 DNA reads TGCAGCGCTCCACCAGGGAGACAGGTAAGCAGAGCGGGACTAGCCTACGAGCAGTACTTC. It translates to CSAPPGRQVSRAGLAYEQYF.

V gene TRBV11-2 combines with J gene TRBJ2-1, with D perhaps matching TRBD2 (5 bases). V lost 5 bases, J lost 10 bases, and 12 bases lay in between. The CDR3 sequence is 12 residues long. CDR1 SGHAT and CDR2 FQNNGV come from the germline V gene. CDR3 sequence (DNA): TGTGCCAGCAGCCTCTCCGGAGGCGAGCAGTTCTTC. Translated: CASSLSGGEQFF.

This clone came up a few times. The gene calls are TRBV27 and TRBJ2-6, with TRBD1 identical over 7 bases. Trimming removed 1 base from V and 0 bases from J; junction bases left unmatched: 15. The germline V gene has CDR1 MNHEY and CDR2 SMNVEV (reference sequence). The CDR3 has 21 residues. The DNA of the CDR3 is TGTGCCAGCAGTTTATACCCCCCGACAGGGAAGCACTCCTCTGGGGCCAACGTCCTGACTTTC. Translated, it gives CASSLYPPTGKHSSGANVLTF.

This rearrangement joins TRBV12-3 or TRBV12-4 to TRBJ1-2, with D hard to call. V dropped 3 bases and J dropped 4 bases, with 9 bases sitting between them. This CDR3 is built from 13 residues. Here the CDR3 DNA reads TGTGCCAGCAGTTTGCGTCGAGGCTATGGCTACACCTTC. Protein: CASSLRRGYGYTF.

There are a few counts of this clone. This rearrangement joins TRBV6-2 or TRBV6-3 to TRBJ1-2; D gene uncertain. CDR1 MNHEY and CDR2 SVGEGT come from the germline V gene. The V gene lost 8 bases and the J gene lost 7 bases, with 8 bases spanning the gap. The CDR3 has 10 amino acids. The CDR3 is CASHGGGYTF. CDR3 sequence (DNA): TGTGCCAGCCACGGCGGTGGCTACACCTTC.

The V and J genes are TRBV28 and TRBJ2-1; TRBD1 matches 7 bases. J lost 2 bases, V lost 5 bases, and 9 bases had no gene match. CDR1 is MDHEN, CDR2 SYDVKM, per germline. The CDR3 runs 16 residues. CDR3 loop: CASSTVGQRTYNEQFF. The CDR3 bases are TGTGCCAGCAGTACCGTGGGACAGAGAACCTACAATGAGCAGTTCTTC.

In this sample, this clone turned up a few times. The chain joins TRBV6-1 to TRBJ2-2, with D possibly matching TRBD2 (6 bases). Germline-derived CDR1 and CDR2 are MNHNS and SASEGT. Trimming pared 6 bases from V and 5 bases from J, leaving 16 bases between. This CDR3 contains 15 residues. The CDR3 loop is CASRVKVSGTGELFF. The CDR3, as DNA: TGTGCCAGCAGAGTTAAGGTCAGCGGGACCGGGGAGCTGTTTTTT.

This sequence joins TRBV5-1 and TRBJ2-7, with D hard to call. With 0 bases removed from V and 4 bases from J, the gap between germline ends came to 11 bases. The CDR3 totals 14 residues. CDR1 and CDR2 (germline): SGHRS, YFSETQ. CDR3 sequence: CASSLGLGLYEQYF. CDR3 DNA: TGCGCCAGCAGCTTGGGATTGGGTTTGTACGAGCAGTACTTC.